This entry concerns a single T cell receptor beta chain. Its antigen is undetermined. The repertoire was sequenced with immunoSEQ multiplex PCR; TCRdb's copy has only in-frame clones and lacks some. The sample has 150,000 to 200,000 clones; 81% are singletons. This record comes from a study of cytomegalovirus exposure and HLA in healthy donors. About the research overall: A subsequent analysis reported that the 95 to 150 validation repertoires were produced on the same platform that had also been used for the roughly 710 first-cohort repertoires.

After removal of 2 bases from V and 2 bases from J, the junction contained 3 bases not matched to a gene. Germline V gene sequence: CDR1 MNHEY, CDR2 SVGAGI. The CDR3 covers 14 residues. General observations from the study: First-cohort TCR clusters were later found to tend to co-occur in the 90 to 150 validation repertoires. Reports described diagnosis of cytomegalovirus status by the classifier as highly specific and sensitive. The study flagged about 150 TCR beta chains as cytomegalovirus-associated.

The source is a woman aged 25 to 39 in good health and CMV-seronegative. Input material: PBMCs. This sequence joins TRBV6-5 and TRBJ2-7; TRBD1 aligns across 7 bases. The CDR3 DNA sequence: TGTGCCAGCAGTTACGACAGGGTCACCTACGAGCAGTACTTC. This encodes CASSYDRVTYEQYF.